This T cell receptor (beta chain) derives from a study of tumor and adjacent non-tumor tissue in lung cancer. Looking at the study overall: Patients comprised roughly 12 adenocarcinoma, 2 squamous cell carcinoma and 1 small cell lung cancer. Aged about 31 to 80 years, patients included approximately 11 men and several women with stage I to III disease. The study's findings and limits: Shorter survival was associated with higher TCR diversity in tumors.

No cell sorting was done before RNA was extracted from the tissue. More than 3 cm separated this lung sample from the edge of the tumor. Chemotherapy-naive patients with new lung cancer underwent thoracic surgery in China, August–November 2014. A modified ARM-PCR protocol with three rounds of nested PCR amplified TCRbeta. MiXCR was run by TCRdb on the multiplex PCR reads, yielding one entry per CDR3 protein. The sample contains approximately 110,000 distinct CDR3 sequences, 60% to 65% of which appear only once. As regards this clonotype: What it recognizes is unknown.

This CDR3 spans 18 amino acids. Per the germline V gene, CDR1 is SEHNR and CDR2 is FQNEAQ (reference sequence). With 7 bases clipped from V and 0 bases from J, the junction kept 15 bases outside the gene matches. This clonotype was obtained from a man in his sixties with non-small cell lung cancer. Sequencing used distant non-tumor lung tissue. This sequence joins TRBV7-9 and TRBJ2-1; 7 nucleotides match TRBD2. In nucleotides, the CDR3 is TGTGCCAGCACTTATTCGCGGGAGTTTCTTGTCTCCTACAATGAGCAGTTCTTC. This sequence encodes CASTYSREFLVSYNEQFF.